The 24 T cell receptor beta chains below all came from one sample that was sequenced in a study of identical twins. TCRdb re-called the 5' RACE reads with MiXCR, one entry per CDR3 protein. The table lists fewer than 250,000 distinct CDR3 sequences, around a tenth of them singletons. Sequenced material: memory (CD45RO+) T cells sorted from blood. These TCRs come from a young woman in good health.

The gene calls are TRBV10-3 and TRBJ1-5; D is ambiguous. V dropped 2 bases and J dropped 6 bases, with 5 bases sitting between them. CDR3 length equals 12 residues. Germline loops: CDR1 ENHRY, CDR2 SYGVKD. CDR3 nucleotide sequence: TGTGCCATCAGTGAGGGGAGTCAGCCCCAGCATTTT. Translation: CAISEGSQPQHF.

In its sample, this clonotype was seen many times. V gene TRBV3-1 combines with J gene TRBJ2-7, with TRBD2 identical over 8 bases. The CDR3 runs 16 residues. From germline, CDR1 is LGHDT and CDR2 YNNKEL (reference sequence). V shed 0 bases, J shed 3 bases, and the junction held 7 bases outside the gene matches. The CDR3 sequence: CASSQDGRGGFYEQYF. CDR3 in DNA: TGTGCCAGCAGCCAAGATGGTCGCGGGGGGTTCTACGAGCAGTACTTC.

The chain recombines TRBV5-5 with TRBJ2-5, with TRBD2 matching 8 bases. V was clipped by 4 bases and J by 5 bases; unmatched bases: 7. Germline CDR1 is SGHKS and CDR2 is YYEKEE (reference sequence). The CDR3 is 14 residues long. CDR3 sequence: CASSPWTSSETQYF. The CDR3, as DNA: TGTGCCAGCAGCCCCTGGACTAGCTCCGAGACCCAGTACTTC.

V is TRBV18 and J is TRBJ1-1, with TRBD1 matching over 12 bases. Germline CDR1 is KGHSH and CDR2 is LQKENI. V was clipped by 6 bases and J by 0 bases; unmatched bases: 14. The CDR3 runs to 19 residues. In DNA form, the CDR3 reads TGTGCCAGCTCGCCCGGGACAGGGGGCCTCGAGACCATGAACACTGAAGCTTTCTTT. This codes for CASSPGTGGLETMNTEAFF.

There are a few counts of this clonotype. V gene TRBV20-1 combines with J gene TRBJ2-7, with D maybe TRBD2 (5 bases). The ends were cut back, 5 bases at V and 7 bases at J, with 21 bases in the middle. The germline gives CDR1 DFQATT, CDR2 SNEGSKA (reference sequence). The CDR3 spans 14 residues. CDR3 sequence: CSASRTGNPGEQYF. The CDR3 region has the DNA TGCAGTGCTTCCCGAACGGGAAACCCCGGGGAGCAGTACTTC.

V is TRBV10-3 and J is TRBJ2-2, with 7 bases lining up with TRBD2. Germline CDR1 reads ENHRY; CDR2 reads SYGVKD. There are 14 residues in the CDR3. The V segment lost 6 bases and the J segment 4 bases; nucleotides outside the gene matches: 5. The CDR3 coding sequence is TGTGCCATCAGGGCGGGAGCGGGCACCGGGGAGCTGTTTTTT. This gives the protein CAIRAGAGTGELFF.

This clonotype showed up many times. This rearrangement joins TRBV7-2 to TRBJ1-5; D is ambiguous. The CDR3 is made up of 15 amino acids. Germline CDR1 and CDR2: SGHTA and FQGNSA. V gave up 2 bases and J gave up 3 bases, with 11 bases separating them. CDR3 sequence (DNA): TGTGCCAGCAGCTTATCCGGTACTCTCAATCAGCCCCAGCATTTT. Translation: CASSLSGTLNQPQHF.

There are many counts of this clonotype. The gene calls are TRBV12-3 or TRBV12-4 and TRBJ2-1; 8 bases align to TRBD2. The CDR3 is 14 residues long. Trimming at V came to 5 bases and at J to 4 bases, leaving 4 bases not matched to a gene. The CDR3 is CASSPRGAYNEQFF. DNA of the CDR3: TGTGCCAGCAGTCCGCGGGGGGCGTACAATGAGCAGTTCTTC.

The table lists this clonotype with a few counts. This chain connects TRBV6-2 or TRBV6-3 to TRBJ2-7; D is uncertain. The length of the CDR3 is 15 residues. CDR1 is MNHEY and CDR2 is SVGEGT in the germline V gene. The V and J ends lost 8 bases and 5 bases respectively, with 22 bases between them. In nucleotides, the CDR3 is TGTGCCAGCGTCAACTGGAAAGGAGTCTTCCACGAGCAGTACTTC. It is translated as CASVNWKGVFHEQYF.

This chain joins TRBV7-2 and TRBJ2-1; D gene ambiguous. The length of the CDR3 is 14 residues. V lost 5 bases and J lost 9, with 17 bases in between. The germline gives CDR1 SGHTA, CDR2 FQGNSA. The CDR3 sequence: CASSRRAAGSEQFF. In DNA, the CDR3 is TGTGCCAGCAGCCGTCGTGCCGCAGGCAGTGAGCAGTTCTTC.

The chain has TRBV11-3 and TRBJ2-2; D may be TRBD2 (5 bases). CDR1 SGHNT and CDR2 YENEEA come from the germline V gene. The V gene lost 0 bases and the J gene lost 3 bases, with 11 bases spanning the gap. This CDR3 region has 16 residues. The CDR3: CASSLDGGEYTGELFF. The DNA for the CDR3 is TGTGCCAGCAGCTTAGATGGTGGGGAGTACACCGGGGAGCTGTTTTTT.

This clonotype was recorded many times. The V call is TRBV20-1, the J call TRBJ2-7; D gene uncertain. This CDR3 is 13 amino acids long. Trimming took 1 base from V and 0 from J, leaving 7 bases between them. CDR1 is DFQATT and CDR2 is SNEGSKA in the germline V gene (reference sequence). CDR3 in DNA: TGCAGTGCTAGAGGCTGGGGCTCCTACGAGCAGTACTTC. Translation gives CSARGWGSYEQYF.

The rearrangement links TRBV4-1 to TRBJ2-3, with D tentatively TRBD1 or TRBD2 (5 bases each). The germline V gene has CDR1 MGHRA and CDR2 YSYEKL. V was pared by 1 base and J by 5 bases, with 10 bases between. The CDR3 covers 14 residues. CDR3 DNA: TGCGCCAGCAGCCAAGTCGGGGCGGGAGATACGCAGTATTTT. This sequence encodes CASSQVGAGDTQYF.

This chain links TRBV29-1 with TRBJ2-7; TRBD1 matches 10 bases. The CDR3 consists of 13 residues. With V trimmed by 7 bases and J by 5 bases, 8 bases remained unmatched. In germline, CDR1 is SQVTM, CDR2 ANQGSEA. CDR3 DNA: TGCAGCGGTACGGGACAGGGGAGTAACGAGCAGTACTTC. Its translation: CSGTGQGSNEQYF.

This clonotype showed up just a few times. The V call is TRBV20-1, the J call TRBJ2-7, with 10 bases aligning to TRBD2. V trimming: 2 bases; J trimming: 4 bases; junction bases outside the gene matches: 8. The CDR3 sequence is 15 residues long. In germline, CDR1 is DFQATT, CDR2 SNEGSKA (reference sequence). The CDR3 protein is CSARISGGAKYEQYF. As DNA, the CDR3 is TGCAGTGCTAGAATCAGCGGGGGGGCCAAGTACGAGCAGTACTTC.

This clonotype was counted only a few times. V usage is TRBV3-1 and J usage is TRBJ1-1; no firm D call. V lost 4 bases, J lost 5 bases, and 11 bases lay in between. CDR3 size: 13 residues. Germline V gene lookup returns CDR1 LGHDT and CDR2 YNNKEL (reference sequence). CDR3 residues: CASSLNRATEAFF. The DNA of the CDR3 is TGTGCCAGCAGCCTAAACCGGGCAACTGAAGCTTTCTTT.

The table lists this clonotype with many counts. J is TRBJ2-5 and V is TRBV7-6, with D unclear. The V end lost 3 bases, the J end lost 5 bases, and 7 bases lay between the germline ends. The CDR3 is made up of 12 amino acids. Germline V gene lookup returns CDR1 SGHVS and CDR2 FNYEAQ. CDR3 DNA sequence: TGTGCCAGCAGCTTGGGCCGGGAGACCCAGTACTTC. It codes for CASSLGRETQYF.

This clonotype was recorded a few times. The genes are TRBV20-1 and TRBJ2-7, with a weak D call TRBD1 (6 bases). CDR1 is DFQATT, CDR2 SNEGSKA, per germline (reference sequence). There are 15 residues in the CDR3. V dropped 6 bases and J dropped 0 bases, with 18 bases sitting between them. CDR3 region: CSAHRPGHLSYEQYF. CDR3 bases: TGCAGTGCGCACCGGCCGGGACATCTCTCCTACGAGCAGTACTTC.

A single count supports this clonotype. CDR3 DNA: TGTACCTTCTGTTCGCGTCCCGGGACAGGGATCGCTAACTATGGCTACACCTTC. Encoded protein: CTFCSRPGTGIANYGYTF. This chain uses TRBV2 with TRBJ1-2, with 9 bases matching TRBD1. The CDR3 contains 18 residues. Germline V gene sequence: CDR1 SNHLY, CDR2 FYNNEI.

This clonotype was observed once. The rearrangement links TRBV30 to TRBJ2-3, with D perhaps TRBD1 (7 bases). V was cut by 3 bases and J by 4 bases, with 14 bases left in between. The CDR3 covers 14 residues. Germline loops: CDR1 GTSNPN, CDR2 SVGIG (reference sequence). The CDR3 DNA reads TGTGCCTGGAGCCGACAGGGAGGTGCAGATACGCAGTATTTT. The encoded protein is CAWSRQGGADTQYF.

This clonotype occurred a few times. As DNA, the CDR3 is TGTGCCAGCAGCCCCTCCAGACCGGGAGCAGCGAACACCGGGGAGCTGTTTTTT. Its translation: CASSPSRPGAANTGELFF. The chain employs TRBV3-1 and TRBJ2-2, with D maybe TRBD2 (6 bases). The CDR3 contains 18 residues. CDR1 and CDR2 from the germline V gene are LGHDT and YNNKEL (reference sequence). Trimming stripped 4 bases from V and 0 bases from J, with 18 bases between.

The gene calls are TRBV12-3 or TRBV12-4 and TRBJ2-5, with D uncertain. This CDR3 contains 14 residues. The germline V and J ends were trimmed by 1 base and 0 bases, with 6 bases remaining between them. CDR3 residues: CASSLEAYQETQYF. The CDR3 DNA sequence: TGTGCCAGCAGTTTAGAGGCCTACCAAGAGACCCAGTACTTC.

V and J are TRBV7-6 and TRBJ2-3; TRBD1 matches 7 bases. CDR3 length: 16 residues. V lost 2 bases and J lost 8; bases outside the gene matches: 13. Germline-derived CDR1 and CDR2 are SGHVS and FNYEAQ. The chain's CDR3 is CASSLMATGNQPTQYF. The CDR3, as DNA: TGTGCCAGCAGCTTAATGGCGACAGGGAATCAGCCTACGCAGTATTTT.

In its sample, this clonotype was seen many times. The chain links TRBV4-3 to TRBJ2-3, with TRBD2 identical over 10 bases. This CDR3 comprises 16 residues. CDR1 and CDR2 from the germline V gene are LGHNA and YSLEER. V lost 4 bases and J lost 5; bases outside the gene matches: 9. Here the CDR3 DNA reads TGCGCCAGCAGCCCACAATCCAGCGGGAGGGGAGATACGCAGTATTTT. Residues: CASSPQSSGRGDTQYF.